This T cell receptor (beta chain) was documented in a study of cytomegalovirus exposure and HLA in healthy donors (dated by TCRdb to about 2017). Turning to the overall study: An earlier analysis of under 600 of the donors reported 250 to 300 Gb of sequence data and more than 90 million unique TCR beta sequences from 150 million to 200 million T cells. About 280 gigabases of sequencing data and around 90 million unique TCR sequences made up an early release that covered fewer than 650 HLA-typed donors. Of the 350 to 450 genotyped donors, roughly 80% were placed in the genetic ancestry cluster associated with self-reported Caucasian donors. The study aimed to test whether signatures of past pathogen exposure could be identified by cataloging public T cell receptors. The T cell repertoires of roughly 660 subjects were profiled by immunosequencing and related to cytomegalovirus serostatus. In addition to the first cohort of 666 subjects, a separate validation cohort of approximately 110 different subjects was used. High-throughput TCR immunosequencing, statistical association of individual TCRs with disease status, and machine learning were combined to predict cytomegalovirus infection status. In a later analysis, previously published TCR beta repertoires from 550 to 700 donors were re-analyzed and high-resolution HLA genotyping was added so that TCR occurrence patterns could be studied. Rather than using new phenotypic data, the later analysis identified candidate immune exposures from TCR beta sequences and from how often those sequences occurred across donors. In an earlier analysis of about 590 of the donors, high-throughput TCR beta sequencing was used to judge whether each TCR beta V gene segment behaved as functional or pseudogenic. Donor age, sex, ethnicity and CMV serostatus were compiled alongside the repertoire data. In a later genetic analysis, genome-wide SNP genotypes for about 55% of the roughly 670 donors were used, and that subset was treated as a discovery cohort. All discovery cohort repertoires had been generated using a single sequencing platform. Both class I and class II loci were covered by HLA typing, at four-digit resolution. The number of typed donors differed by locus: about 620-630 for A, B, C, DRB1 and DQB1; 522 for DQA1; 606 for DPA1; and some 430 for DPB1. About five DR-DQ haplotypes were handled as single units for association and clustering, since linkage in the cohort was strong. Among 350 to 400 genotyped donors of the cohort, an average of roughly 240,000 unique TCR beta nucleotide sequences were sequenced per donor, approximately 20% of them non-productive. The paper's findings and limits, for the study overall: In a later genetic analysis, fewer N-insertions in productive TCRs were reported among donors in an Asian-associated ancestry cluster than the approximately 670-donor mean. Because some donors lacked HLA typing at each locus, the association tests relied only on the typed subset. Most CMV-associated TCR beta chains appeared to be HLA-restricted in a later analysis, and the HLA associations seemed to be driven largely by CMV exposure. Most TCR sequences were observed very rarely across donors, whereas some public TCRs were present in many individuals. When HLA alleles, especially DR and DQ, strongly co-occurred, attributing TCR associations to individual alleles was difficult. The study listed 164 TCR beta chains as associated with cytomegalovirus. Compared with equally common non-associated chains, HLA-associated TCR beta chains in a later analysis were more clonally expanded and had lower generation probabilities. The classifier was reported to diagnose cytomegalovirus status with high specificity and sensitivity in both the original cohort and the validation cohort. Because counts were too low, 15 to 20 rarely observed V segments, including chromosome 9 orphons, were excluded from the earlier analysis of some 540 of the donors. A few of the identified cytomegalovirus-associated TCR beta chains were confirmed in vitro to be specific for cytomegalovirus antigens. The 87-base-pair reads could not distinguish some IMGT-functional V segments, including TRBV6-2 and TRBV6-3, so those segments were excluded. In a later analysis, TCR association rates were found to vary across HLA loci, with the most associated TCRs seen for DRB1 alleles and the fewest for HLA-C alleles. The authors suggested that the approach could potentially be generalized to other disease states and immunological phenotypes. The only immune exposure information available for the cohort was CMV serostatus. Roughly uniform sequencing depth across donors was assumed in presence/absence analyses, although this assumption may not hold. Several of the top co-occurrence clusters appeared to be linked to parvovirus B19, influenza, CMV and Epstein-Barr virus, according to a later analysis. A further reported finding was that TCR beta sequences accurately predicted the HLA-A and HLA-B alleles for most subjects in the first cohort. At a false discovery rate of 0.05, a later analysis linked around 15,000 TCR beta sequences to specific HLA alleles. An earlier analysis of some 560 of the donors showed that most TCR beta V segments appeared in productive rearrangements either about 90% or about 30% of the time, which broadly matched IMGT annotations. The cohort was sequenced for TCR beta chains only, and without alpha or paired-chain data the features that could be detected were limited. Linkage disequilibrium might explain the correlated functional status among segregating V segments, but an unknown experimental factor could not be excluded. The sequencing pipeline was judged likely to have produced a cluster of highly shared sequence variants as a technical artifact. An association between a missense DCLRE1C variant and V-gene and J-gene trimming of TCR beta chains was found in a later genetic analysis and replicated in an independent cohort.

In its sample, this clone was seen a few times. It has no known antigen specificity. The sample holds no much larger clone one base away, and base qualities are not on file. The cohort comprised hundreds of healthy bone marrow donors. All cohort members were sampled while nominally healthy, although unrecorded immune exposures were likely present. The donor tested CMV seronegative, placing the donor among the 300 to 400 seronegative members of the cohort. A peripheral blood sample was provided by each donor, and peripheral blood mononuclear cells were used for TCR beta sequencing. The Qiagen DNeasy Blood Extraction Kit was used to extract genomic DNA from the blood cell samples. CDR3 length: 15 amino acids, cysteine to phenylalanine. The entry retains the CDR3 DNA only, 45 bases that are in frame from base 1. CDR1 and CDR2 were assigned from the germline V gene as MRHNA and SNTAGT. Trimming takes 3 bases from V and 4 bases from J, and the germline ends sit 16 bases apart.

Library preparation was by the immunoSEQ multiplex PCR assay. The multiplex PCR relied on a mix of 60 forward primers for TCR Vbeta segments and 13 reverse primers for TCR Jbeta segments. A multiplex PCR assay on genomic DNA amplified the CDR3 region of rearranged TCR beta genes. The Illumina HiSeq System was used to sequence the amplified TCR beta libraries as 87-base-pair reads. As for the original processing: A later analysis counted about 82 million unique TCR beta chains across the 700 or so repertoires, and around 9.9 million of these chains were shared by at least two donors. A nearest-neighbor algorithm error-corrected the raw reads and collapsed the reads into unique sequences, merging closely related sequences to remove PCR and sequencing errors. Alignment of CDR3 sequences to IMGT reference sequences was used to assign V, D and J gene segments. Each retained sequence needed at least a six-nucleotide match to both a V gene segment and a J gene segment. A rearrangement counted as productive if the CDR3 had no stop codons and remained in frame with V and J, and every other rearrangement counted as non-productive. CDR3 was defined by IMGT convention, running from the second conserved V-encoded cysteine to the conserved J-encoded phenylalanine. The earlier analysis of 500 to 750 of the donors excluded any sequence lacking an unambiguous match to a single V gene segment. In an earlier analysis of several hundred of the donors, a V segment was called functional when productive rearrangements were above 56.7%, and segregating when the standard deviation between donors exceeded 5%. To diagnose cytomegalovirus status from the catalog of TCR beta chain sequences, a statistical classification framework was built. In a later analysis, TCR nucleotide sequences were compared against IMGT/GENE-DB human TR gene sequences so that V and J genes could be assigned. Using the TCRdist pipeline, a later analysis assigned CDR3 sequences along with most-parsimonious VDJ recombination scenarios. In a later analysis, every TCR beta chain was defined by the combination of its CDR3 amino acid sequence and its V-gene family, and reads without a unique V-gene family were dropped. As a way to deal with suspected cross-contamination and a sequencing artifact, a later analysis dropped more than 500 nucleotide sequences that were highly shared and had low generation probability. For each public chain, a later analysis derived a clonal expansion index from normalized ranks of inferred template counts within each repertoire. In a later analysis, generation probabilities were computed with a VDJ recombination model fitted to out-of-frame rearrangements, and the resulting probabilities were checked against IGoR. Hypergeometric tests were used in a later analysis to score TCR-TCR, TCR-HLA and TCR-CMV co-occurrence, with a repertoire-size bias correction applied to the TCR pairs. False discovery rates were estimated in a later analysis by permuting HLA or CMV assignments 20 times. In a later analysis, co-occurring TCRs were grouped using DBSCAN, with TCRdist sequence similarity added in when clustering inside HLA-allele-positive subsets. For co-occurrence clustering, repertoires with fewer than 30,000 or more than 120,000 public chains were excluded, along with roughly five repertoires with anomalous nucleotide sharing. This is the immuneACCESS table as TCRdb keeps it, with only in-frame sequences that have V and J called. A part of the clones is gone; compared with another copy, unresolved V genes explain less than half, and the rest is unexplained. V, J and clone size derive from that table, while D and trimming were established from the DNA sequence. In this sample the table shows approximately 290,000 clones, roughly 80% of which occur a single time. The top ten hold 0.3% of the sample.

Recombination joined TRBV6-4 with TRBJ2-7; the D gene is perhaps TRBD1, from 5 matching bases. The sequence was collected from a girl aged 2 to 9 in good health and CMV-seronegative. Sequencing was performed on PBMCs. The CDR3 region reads CASSESPRQRYEQYF. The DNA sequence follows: TGTGCCAGCAGTGAAAGCCCCCGACAGAGATACGAGCAGTACTTC.